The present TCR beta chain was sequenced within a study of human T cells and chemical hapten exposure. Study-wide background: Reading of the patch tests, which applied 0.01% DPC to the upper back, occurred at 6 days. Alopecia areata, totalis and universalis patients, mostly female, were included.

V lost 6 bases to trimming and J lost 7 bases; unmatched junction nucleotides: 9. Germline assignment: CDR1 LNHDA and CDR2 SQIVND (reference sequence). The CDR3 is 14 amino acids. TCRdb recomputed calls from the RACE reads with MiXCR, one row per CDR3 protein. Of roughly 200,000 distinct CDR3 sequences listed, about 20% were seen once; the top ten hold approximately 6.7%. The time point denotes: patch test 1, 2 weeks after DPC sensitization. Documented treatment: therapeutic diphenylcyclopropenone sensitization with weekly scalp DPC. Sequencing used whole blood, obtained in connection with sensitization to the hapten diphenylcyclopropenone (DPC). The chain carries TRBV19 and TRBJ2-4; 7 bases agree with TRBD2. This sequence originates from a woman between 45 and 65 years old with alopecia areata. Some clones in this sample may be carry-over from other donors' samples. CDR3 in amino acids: CASRSFGGSNIQYF. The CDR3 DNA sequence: TGTGCCAGTAGGAGTTTTGGCGGGAGCAACATTCAGTACTTC.